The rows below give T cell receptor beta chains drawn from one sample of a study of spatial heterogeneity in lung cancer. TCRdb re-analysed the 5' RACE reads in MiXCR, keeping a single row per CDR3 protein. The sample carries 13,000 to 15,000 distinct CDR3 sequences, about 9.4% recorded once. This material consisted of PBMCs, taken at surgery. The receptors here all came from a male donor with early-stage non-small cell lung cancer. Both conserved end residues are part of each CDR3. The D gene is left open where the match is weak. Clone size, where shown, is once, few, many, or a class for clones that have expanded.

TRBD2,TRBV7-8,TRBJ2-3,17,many,CASSPPWASGRTDTQYF,TGTGCCAGCAGCCCACCTTGGGCTAGCGGGCGCACAGATACGCAGTATTTT
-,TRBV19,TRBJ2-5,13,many,CASSTGHQETQYF,TGTGCCAGTAGTACGGGGCACCAAGAGACCCAGTACTTC
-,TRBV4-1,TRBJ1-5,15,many,CASSQDRTVFGPQHF,TGCGCCAGCAGCCAAGATCGGACAGTATTCGGCCCCCAGCATTTT
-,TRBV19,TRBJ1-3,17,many,CASTKRMTATSGNTIYF,TGTGCCAGTACGAAGAGGATGACAGCAACCTCTGGAAACACCATATATTTT
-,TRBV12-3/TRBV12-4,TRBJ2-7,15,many,CASSLAPATSYEQYF,TGTGCCAGCAGTTTAGCCCCGGCAACCTCCTACGAGCAGTACTTC
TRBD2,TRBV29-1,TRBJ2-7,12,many,CSVGTSGYEQYF,TGCAGCGTGGGGACTAGCGGCTACGAGCAGTACTTC
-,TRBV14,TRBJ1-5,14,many,CASSQAGVGKPQHF,TGTGCCAGCAGCCAAGCAGGGGTCGGGAAGCCCCAGCATTTT
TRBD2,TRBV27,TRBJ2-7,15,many,CASRPGLAGSYEQYF,TGTGCCAGCAGACCGGGACTAGCGGGCTCCTACGAGCAGTACTTC
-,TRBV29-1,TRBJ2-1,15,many,CSVGGTSNSYNEQFF,TGCAGCGTTGGAGGGACATCGAACTCCTACAATGAGCAGTTCTTC
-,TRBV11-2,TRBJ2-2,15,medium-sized,CASSLTGRGTGELFF,TGTGCCAGCAGCTTAACGGGGCGCGGCACCGGGGAGCTGTTTTTT
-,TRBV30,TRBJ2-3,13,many,CAWSEVGTDTQYF,TGTGCCTGGAGTGAAGTCGGCACAGATACGCAGTATTTT
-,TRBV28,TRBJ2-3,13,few,CASRRQGADTQYF,TGTGCCAGCAGAAGGCAGGGCGCAGATACGCAGTATTTT
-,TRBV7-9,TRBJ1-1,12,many,CASSLGGPEAFF,TGTGCCAGCAGCCTAGGGGGGCCTGAAGCTTTCTTT
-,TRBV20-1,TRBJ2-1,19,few,CSANPDREGIAGPSAEQFF,TGCAGTGCGAACCCGGACAGGGAGGGAATAGCGGGGCCTTCTGCGGAGCAGTTCTTC
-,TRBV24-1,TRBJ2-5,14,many,CATAPGTSRETQYF,TGTGCCACCGCCCCCGGGACAAGCCGGGAGACCCAGTACTTC
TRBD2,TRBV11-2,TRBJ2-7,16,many,CASGGLAGEGSYEQYF,TGTGCCAGCGGGGGACTAGCGGGAGAAGGGTCCTACGAGCAGTACTTC
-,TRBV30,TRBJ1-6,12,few,CAWVGQGSPLHF,TGTGCCTGGGTGGGGCAGGGTTCACCCCTCCACTTT
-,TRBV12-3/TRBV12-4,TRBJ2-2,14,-,CASSPQDTTGELFF,TGTGCCAGCAGTCCCCAGGACACCACCGGGGAGCTGTTTTTT
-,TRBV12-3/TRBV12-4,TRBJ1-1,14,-,CASITGTVNTEAFF,TGTGCCAGCATTACCGGGACGGTGAACACTGAAGCTTTCTTT
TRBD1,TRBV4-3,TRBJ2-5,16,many,CASSLVGRTGKETQYF,TGCGCCAGCAGCCTAGTCGGCCGGACAGGGAAAGAGACCCAGTACTTC
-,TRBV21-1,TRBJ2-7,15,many,CASSTTSGPSYEQYF,TGTGCCAGCAGCACAACGTCCGGGCCCTCCTACGAGCAGTACTTC
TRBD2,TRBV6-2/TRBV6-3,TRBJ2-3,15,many,CASKLLAGTTDTQYF,TGTGCCAGCAAATTACTAGCGGGAACCACAGATACGCAGTATTTT
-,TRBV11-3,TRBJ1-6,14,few,CASSLNGLNSPLHF,TGTGCCAGCAGCTTAAACGGATTGAATTCACCCCTCCACTTT
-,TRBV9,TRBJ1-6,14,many,CASSVDQGNSPLHF,TGTGCCAGCAGCGTAGACCAGGGAAATTCACCCCTCCACTTT
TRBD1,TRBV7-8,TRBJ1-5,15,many,CASSLDRGLYQPQHF,TGTGCCAGCAGCTTGGACAGGGGGCTTTATCAGCCCCAGCATTTT
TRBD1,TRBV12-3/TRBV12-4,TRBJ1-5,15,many,CASSDGTGGDQPQHF,TGTGCCAGCAGTGATGGGACAGGGGGCGATCAGCCCCAGCATTTT
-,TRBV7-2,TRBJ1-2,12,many,CASSQMGYGYTF,TGTGCCAGCAGCCAAATGGGCTATGGCTACACCTTC
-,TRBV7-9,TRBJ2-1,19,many,CASSLVGVGFISSYNEQFF,TGTGCCAGCAGCTTAGTAGGAGTTGGCTTCATAAGCTCCTACAATGAGCAGTTCTTC
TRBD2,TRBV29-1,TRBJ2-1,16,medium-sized,CSVKRTGTSGTNEQFF,TGCAGCGTCAAGAGGACCGGGACTAGCGGGACCAATGAGCAGTTCTTC
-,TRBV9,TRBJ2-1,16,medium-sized,CASSFQSKLAPNEQFF,TGTGCCAGCAGCTTTCAGTCCAAGCTAGCCCCGAATGAGCAGTTCTTC
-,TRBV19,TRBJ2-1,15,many,CASSLYGTILNEQFF,TGTGCCAGTAGTCTATACGGGACAATCCTCAATGAGCAGTTCTTC
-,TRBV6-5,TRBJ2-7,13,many,CACGNRFSYEQYF,TGTGCCTGCGGAAACAGGTTCTCCTACGAGCAGTACTTC
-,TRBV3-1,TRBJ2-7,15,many,CASSQDHSGLYEQYF,TGTGCCAGCAGCCAAGATCATTCAGGACTTTACGAGCAGTACTTC
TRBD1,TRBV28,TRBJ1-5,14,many,CASSLGTGNQPQHF,TGTGCCAGCAGTTTAGGGACAGGCAATCAGCCCCAGCATTTT
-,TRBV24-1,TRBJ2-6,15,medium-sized,CATSLSGAGANVLTF,TGTGCCACCAGCCTCTCGGGAGCTGGGGCCAACGTCCTGACTTTC
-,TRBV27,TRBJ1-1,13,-,CASSLLKRTEAFF,TGTGCCAGCAGTTTACTTAAGCGCACTGAAGCTTTCTTT
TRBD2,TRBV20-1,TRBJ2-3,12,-,CSAYAGGDTQYF,TGCAGTGCTTACGCGGGAGGAGATACGCAGTATTTT
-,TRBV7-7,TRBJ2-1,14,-,CASSSGSSYNEQFF,TGTGCCAGCAGCTCGGGGAGCTCCTACAATGAGCAGTTCTTC
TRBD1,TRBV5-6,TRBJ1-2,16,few,CASSTDRGRQGYGYTF,TGTGCCAGCAGCACGGACAGGGGGCGTCAGGGCTATGGCTACACCTTC
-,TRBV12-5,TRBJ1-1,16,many,CASGLVLGARYTEAFF,TGTGCTAGTGGTTTGGTACTAGGGGCCAGGTACACTGAAGCTTTCTTT
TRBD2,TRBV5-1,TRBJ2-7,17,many,CASSVGLAGGSSYEQYF,TGCGCCAGCAGCGTGGGACTAGCGGGAGGTTCCTCCTACGAGCAGTACTTC
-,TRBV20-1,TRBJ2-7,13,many,CSAREGRGIGQYF,TGCAGTGCTAGAGAGGGACGTGGCATTGGGCAGTACTTC
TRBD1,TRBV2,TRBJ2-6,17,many,CASGTGKGYSGANVLTF,TGTGCCAGCGGGACAGGGAAAGGTTACTCTGGGGCCAACGTCCTGACTTTC
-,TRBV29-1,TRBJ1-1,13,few,CSVEQDPNTEAFF,TGCAGCGTAGAACAGGACCCGAACACTGAAGCTTTCTTT
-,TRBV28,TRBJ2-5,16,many,CASSGGAGAWGETQYF,TGTGCCAGCAGCGGTGGGGCAGGGGCCTGGGGAGAGACCCAGTACTTC
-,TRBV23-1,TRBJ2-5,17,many,CASSQYSSRTYEETQYF,TGCGCCAGCAGTCAATACAGTTCGAGAACCTACGAAGAGACCCAGTACTTC
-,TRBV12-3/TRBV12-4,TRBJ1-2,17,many,CASSFSLRRTANYGYTF,TGTGCCAGCAGTTTTTCCCTTAGAAGAACAGCTAACTATGGCTACACCTTC
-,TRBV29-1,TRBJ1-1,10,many,CSVETGLTFF,TGCAGCGTTGAGACTGGTCTAACTTTCTTT
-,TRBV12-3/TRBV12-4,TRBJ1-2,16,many,CASRPRTDVSRYGYTF,TGTGCCAGCAGACCTAGGACAGACGTGTCTAGGTATGGCTACACCTTC
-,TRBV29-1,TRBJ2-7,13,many,CSASLVDHYEQYF,TGCAGCGCCTCCTTAGTAGACCACTACGAGCAGTACTTC
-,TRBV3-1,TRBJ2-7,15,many,CASPPGDGLSYEQYF,TGTGCCAGCCCCCCCGGGGACGGTTTGTCCTACGAGCAGTACTTC
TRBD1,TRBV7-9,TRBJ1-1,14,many,CASSLRTGGTEAFF,TGTGCCAGCAGCCTACGGACAGGGGGCACTGAAGCTTTCTTT
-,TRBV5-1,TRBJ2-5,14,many,CASSLGSGQETQYF,TGCGCCAGCAGCTTGGGGTCCGGACAAGAGACCCAGTACTTC
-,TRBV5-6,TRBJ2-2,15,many,CASSMGLTSTGELFF,TGTGCCAGCAGCATGGGACTCACCTCCACCGGGGAGCTGTTTTTT
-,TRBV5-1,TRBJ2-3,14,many,CASSNPIETDTQYF,TGCGCCAGCAGCAACCCCATAGAGACAGATACGCAGTATTTT